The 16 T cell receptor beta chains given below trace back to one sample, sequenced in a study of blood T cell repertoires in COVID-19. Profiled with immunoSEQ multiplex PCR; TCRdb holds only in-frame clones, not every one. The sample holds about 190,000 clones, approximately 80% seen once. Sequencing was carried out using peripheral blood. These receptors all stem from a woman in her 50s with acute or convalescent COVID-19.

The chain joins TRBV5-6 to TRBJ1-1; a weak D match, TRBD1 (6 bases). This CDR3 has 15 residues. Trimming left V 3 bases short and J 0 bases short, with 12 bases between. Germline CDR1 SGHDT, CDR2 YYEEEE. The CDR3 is CASSYGTGMNTEAFF. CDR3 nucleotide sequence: TGTGCCAGCAGCTACGGAACAGGGATGAACACTGAAGCTTTCTTT.

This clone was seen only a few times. In DNA form, the CDR3 reads TGTGCCAGCAGCACAGACAGGGGGTACTTC. Protein sequence: CASSTDRGYF. J is TRBJ2-7 and V is TRBV21-1; the table's D gene call, TRBD1, was not cross checked with the DNA. TRBV21-1 counts as a pseudogene. The CDR3 has 10 amino acids.

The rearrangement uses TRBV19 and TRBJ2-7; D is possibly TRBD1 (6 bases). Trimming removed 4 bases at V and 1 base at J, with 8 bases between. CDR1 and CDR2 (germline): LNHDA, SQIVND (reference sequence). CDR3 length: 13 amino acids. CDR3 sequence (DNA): TGTGCCAGTAGTACAGGGGAGTCCTACGAGCAGTACTTC. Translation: CASSTGESYEQYF.

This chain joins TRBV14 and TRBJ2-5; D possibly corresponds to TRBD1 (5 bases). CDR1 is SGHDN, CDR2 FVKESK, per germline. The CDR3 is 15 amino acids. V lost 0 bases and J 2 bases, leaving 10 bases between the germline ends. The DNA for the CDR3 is TGTGCCAGCAGCCAAGATCGAGCAGGGCAAGAGACCCAGTACTTC. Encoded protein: CASSQDRAGQETQYF.

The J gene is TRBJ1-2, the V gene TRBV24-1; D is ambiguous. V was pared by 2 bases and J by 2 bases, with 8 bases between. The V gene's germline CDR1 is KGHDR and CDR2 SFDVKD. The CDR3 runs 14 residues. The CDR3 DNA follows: TGTGCCACCAGTGATTCTTACAGAAACTATGGCTACACCTTC. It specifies CATSDSYRNYGYTF.

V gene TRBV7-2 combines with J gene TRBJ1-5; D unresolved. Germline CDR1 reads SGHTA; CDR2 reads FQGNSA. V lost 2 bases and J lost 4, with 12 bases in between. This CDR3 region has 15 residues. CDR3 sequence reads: CASSLKVSGNQPQHF. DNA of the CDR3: TGTGCCAGCAGCTTAAAGGTGTCGGGGAATCAGCCCCAGCATTTT.

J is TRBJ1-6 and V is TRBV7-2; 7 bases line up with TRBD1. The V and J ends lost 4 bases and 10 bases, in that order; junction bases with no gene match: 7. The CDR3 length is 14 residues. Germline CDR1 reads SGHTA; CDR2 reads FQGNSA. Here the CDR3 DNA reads TGTGCCAGCAGCTCCCTAGGCAGGGGGTCACCCCTCCACTTT. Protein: CASSSLGRGSPLHF.

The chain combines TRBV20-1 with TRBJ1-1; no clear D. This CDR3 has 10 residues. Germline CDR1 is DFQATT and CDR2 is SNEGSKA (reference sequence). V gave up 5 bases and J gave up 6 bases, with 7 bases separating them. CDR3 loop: CSALYPEAFF. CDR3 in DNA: TGCAGTGCTCTTTATCCTGAAGCTTTCTTT.

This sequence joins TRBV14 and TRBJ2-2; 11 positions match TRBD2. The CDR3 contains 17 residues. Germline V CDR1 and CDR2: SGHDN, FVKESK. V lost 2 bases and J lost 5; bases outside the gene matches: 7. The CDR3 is CASSQPGLAGLTGELFF. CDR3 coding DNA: TGTGCCAGCAGCCAACCCGGACTAGCGGGCTTAACCGGGGAGCTGTTTTTT.

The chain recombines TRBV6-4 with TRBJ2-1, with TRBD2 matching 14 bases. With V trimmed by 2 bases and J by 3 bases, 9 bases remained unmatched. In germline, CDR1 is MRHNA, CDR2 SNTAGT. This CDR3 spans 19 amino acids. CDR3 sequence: CASSDVGLAGVGSYNEQFF. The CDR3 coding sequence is TGTGCCAGCAGTGACGTGGGACTAGCGGGAGTAGGGAGCTACAATGAGCAGTTCTTC.

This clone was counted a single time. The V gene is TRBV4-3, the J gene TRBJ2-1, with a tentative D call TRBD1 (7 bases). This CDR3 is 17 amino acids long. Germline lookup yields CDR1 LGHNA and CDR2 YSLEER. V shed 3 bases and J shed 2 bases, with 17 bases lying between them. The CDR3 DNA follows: TGCGCCAGCAGCCAGTACTCAGGGGGGTCGCCCTACAATGAGCAGTTCTTC. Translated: CASSQYSGGSPYNEQFF.

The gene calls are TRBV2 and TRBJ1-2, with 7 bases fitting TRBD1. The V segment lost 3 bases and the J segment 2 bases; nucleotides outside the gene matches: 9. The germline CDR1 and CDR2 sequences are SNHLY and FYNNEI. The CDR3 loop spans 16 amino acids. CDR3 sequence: CASSDAKGQKNYGYTF. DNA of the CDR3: TGTGCCAGCAGTGACGCAAAGGGACAGAAGAACTATGGCTACACCTTC.

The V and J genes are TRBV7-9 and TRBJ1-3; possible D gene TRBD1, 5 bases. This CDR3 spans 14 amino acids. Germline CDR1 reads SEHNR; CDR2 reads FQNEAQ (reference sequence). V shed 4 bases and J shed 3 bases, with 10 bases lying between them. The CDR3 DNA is TGTGCCAGCAGCTGGGACTCCTTTGGAAACACCATATATTTT. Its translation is CASSWDSFGNTIYF.

CDR3 sequence reads: CASSYAGYSNQPQHF. For the CDR3, the DNA is TGTGCCAGCAGCTACGCAGGTTATAGCAATCAGCCCCAGCATTTT. V gene TRBV27 combines with J gene TRBJ1-5; D ambiguous. V was clipped by 6 bases and J by 0 bases, with 12 bases between them. Looked up from germline, CDR1 is MNHEY and CDR2 is SMNVEV (reference sequence). CDR3 length: 15 residues.

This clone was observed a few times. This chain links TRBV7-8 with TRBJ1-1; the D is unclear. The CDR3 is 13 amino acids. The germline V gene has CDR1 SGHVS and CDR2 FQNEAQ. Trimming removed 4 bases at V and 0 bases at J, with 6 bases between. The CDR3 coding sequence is TGTGCCAGCAGCTCGTCGGTGAACACTGAAGCTTTCTTT. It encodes CASSSSVNTEAFF.

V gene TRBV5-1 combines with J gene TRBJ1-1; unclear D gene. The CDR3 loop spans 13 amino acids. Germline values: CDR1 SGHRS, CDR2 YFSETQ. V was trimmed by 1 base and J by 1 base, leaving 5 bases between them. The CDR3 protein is CASSLLQNTEAFF. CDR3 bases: TGCGCCAGCAGCTTGTTACAGAACACTGAAGCTTTCTTT.